This T cell receptor beta chain was found in a study of identical twins. Study-wide findings and caveats: Conclusions rested on cross-sectional statistics rather than following the same donors. Out-of-frame alpha sequences that twins shared showed excess low generation probability.

Concerning this clonotype: Antigen unknown.

MiXCR was run by TCRdb on the 5' RACE reads, yielding one entry per CDR3 protein. The table shows 500,000 or so distinct CDR3 sequences, with 12% to 15% occurring only once. This sample was shared with a second study, whose subject was yellow fever vaccine responses in identical twins.

The TCR sequence derives from a woman aged 18-30 years in good health. Sequencing input: CD4+ T cells sorted from blood.

The CDR3, as DNA: TGCAGTGCTAGAGAACAGGGGGTACGCAATCAGCCCCAGCATTTT. Amino acids: CSAREQGVRNQPQHF. The rearrangement links TRBV20-1 to TRBJ1-5; 8 bases agree with TRBD1. The CDR3 totals 15 residues. In germline, CDR1 is DFQATT, CDR2 SNEGSKA (reference sequence). J gave up 2 bases and V 0 bases, and 3 bases lay outside the gene matches.